Below are 28 T cell receptor beta chains sequenced from a single sample in a study of lung T cells in sarcoidosis with Löfgren's syndrome. In TCRdb, the reads were re-called with MiXCR into one record per CDR3 protein. Of roughly 63,000 distinct CDR3 sequences listed, about 20% are singletons. Specimen: CD4+ T cells from PBMCs. The receptor set was obtained from a human donor with sarcoidosis (Löfgren's syndrome or another form), or a control subject (not recorded which).

The chain carries TRBV2 and TRBJ2-5; 8 nucleotides match TRBD2. Trimming at V came to 4 bases and at J to 4 bases, leaving 8 bases not matched to a gene. Per germline, CDR1 SNHLY and CDR2 FYNNEI. The CDR3 spans 15 residues. In DNA form, the CDR3 reads TGTGCCAGCAGTGCTGAAGCGGGAGACGCAGAGACCCAGTACTTC. This sequence encodes CASSAEAGDAETQYF.

In regard to this clonotype: One base away lies a much larger clone, so this may be a sequencing read error. The chain employs TRBV28 and TRBJ1-1; 7 bases match TRBD1. In germline, CDR1 is MDHEN, CDR2 SYDVKM. The CDR3 is 14 residues long. CDR3 sequence reads: CASSSTGRNTKAFF. CDR3 DNA: TGTGCCAGCAGCTCGACAGGGAGGAACACTAAAGCTTTCTTT.

A note on this clonotype: The conserved phenylalanine or tryptophan normally closing the CDR3 is absent here, so this likely arose from a read error. The rearrangement links TRBV4-2 to TRBJ2-1; 9 bases agree with TRBD2. Germline values: CDR1 LGHNA, CDR2 YNFKEQ. V was pared by 1 base and J by 0 bases, with 13 bases of the junction left unmatched. The CDR3 sequence is 20 residues long. DNA for the CDR3: TGTGCCAGCAGCCAAGCGTTTGATATGATTAGCGGGGGCTCCTACAATGAGCAGTTCCTC. Its protein product is CASSQAFDMISGGSYNEQFL.

This chain joins TRBV12-3 or TRBV12-4 and TRBJ1-5; D is unclear. The CDR3 spans 15 residues. The ends were cut back, 4 bases at V and 0 bases at J, with 10 bases in the middle. CDR3 sequence: CASSSRDYSNQPQHF. CDR3 nucleotide sequence: TGTGCCAGCAGTTCCAGAGATTATAGCAATCAGCCCCAGCATTTT.

This clonotype was seen only a few times. V usage is TRBV3-1 and J usage is TRBJ2-1; 12 nucleotides align to TRBD2. The germline V gene has CDR1 LGHDT and CDR2 YNNKEL (reference sequence). Losses at the gene ends were 4 bases for V and 6 bases for J; bases not matched to a gene: 1. CDR3 length: 14 residues. This chain's CDR3 is CASSRTSGANEQFF. The CDR3, as DNA: TGTGCCAGCAGCCGGACTAGCGGGGCCAATGAGCAGTTCTTC.

A remark on this clonotype: A much bigger clone sits one base away, suggesting this may be a read error. The chain is built from TRBV28 and TRBJ1-2, with D possibly matching TRBD1 (6 bases). The CDR3 sequence is 16 residues long. Germline V gene sequence: CDR1 MDHEN, CDR2 SYDVKM. The germline V and J ends were trimmed by 4 bases and 4 bases, with 19 bases remaining between them. The CDR3, as DNA: TGTGCCAGCAGTTCTCCCGGCGGGGGGCGAGGCTATGGCTACACCTTC. Amino acids: CASSSPGGGRGYGYTF.

The DNA for the CDR3 is TGTGCCAGTAGTACTCGACAGGGCTCTTTCCAAGAGACCCAGTACTTC. Translating gives CASSTRQGSFQETQYF. This chain joins TRBV19 and TRBJ2-5, with TRBD1 matching over 7 bases. V was pared by 4 bases and J by 1 base, with 9 bases of the junction left unmatched. The germline V gene has CDR1 LNHDA and CDR2 SQIVND (reference sequence). The CDR3 contains 16 residues.

Turning to this clonotype: Possible read error: a much larger clone is one base away. This chain connects TRBV7-2 to TRBJ1-1; D unclear. The CDR3 covers 14 residues. Germline V CDR1 and CDR2: SGHTA, FQGNSA. CDR3 nucleotides: TGTGCCAGCAGCTTACAGAGAGGAGATACTGAAGCTTCCTTT. Protein: CASSLQRGDTEASF.

This clonotype was seen repeatedly, ten times or more. The rearrangement links TRBV28 to TRBJ2-1; D remains unclear. The CDR3 loop spans 11 amino acids. Germline CDR1 MDHEN, CDR2 SYDVKM. V lost 4 bases, J lost 12 bases, and 10 bases lay in between. The CDR3 region is CASSSSLRQFF. CDR3 sequence (DNA): TGTGCCAGCAGTTCTTCCCTGCGGCAGTTCTTC. Full variable domain (missing parts from reference TRBV28 and TRBJ2-1): DVKVTQSSRYLVKRTGEKVFLECVQDMDHENMFWYRQDPGLGLRLIYFSYDVKMKEKGDIPEGYSVSREKKERFSLILESASTNQTSMYLCASSSSLRQFFGPGTRLTVL.

This clonotype was detected ten times or more. The chain joins TRBV7-2 to TRBJ2-1; D may be TRBD1 (8 bases). From germline, CDR1 is SGHTA and CDR2 FQGNSA. V lost 5 bases to trimming and J lost 4 bases, with 21 bases between them. The CDR3 length is 17 residues. The CDR3 DNA reads as TGTGCCAGCAGCGGAGGAGCCGGGAGGACAGGGTACAATGAGCAGTTCTTC. Residues: CASSGGAGRTGYNEQFF.

Concerning this clonotype itself: Germline and junction disagree at one end, which may indicate a read error. The chain joins TRBV7-9 to TRBJ1-1; D not certain. In germline, CDR1 is SEHNR, CDR2 FQNEAQ (reference sequence). This CDR3 is built from 15 residues. This CDR3 reads CASSLREGGSTEAFF. The CDR3 region has the DNA TGTGCCAGCAGCCTCCGGGAGGGAGGGAGCACTGAAGCCTTCTTT. The full variable domain, rest sourced from reference TRBV7-9 and TRBJ1-1, is DTGVSQNPRHKITKRGQNVTFRCDPISEHNRLYWYRQTLGQGPEFLTYFQNEAQLEKSRLLSDRFSAERPKGSFSTLEIQRTEQGDSAMYLCASSLREGGSTEAFFGQGTRLTVV.

Points on this clonotype: This may be a read error: a much more frequent sequence differs by one nucleotide. The chain recombines TRBV20-1 with TRBJ1-1; no reliable D call. V gave up 6 bases and J gave up 4 bases, with 15 bases separating them. Germline V gene data show CDR1 as DFQATT and CDR2 as SNEGSKA (reference sequence). The CDR3 is 13 residues long. CDR3 in amino acids: CSARGCEGTEAFF. CDR3 DNA sequence: TGCAGTGCCCGAGGGTGCGAGGGCACTGAAGCTTTCTTT.

This clonotype has a count of ten or more. The genes are TRBV28 and TRBJ1-4; no reliable D call. The CDR3 covers 15 residues. Germline V gives CDR1 MDHEN, CDR2 SYDVKM. V was cut by 5 bases and J by 0 bases, with 10 bases left in between. CDR3 protein: CASSPRSPTNEKLFF. CDR3 sequence (DNA): TGTGCCAGCAGTCCAAGGAGCCCAACTAATGAAAAACTGTTTTTT.

Ten or more counts support this clonotype. The chain links TRBV20-1 to TRBJ2-1; TRBD1 is a possible D gene (5 bases). The CDR3 is made up of 12 amino acids. Germline CDR1 and CDR2: DFQATT and SNEGSKA (reference sequence). CDR3 DNA sequence: TGCAGCCAATCAGGGCGATTCGCTGAGCAGTTCTTC. Translating it yields CSQSGRFAEQFF.

The V call is TRBV12-3 or TRBV12-4, the J call TRBJ2-6; no clear D gene. The CDR3 length is 15 residues. V lost 3 bases and J lost 2, with 8 bases in between. The CDR3 spells CASSFTVAGANVLTF. The CDR3 region has the DNA TGTGCCAGCAGTTTCACGGTCGCTGGGGCCAACGTCCTGACTTTC.

This clonotype has at least ten counts. The V and J genes are TRBV6-1 and TRBJ2-6; D is perhaps TRBD2 (6 bases). Germline lookup yields CDR1 MNHNS and CDR2 SASEGT. Trimming took off 8 bases at V and 0 bases at J, with 11 bases between the two ends. This CDR3 region has 15 residues. The CDR3 DNA follows: TGTGCCAGCCGAGACGGGGGCTCTGGGGCCAACGTCCTGACTTTC. Translation gives CASRDGGSGANVLTF.

This clonotype has a count of ten or more. The DNA for the CDR3 is TGTGCCAGCTCCCAATTGAATGAGCAGTTCTTC. It codes for CASSQLNEQFF. The chain combines TRBV18 with TRBJ2-1, with D unclear. CDR1 KGHSH and CDR2 LQKENI come from the germline V gene. Trimming took 6 bases from V and 7 from J, leaving 7 bases between them. The CDR3 has 11 residues.

In its sample, this clonotype was seen many times. The V gene is TRBV6-1, the J gene TRBJ2-3; a possible D gene is TRBD1 (5 bases). Germline values: CDR1 MNHNS, CDR2 SASEGT. CDR3 length: 13 amino acids. Trimming stripped 8 bases from V and 2 bases from J, with 11 bases between. The CDR3 spells CASQGPLTDTQYF. The CDR3 nucleotides read TGTGCCAGCCAGGGTCCTCTCACAGATACGCAGTATTTT.

This chain connects TRBV11-2 to TRBJ1-1, with D unclear. The germline gives CDR1 SGHAT, CDR2 FQNNGV. With 6 bases removed from V and 1 base from J, the gap between germline ends came to 9 bases. The CDR3 has 13 residues. The CDR3 sequence is CASSKTGNTEAFF. For the CDR3, the DNA is TGTGCCAGCAGTAAGACGGGGAACACTGAAGCTTTCTTT.

This clonotype occurred many times. The gene calls are TRBV10-2 and TRBJ2-7, with D possibly matching TRBD1 (5 bases). Germline CDR1 and CDR2: WSHSY and SAAADI. The V end lost 8 bases, the J end lost 7 bases, and 15 bases lay between the germline ends. The CDR3 spans 12 residues. The CDR3 is CASGAPEGEQYV. DNA of the CDR3: TGCGCCAGCGGGGCCCCGGAAGGTGAGCAGTACGTC.

The rearrangement links TRBV20-1 to TRBJ2-5; 13 bases are shared with TRBD2. This CDR3 has 17 residues. Germline CDR1 is DFQATT and CDR2 is SNEGSKA (reference sequence). The trim removed 2 bases at V and 7 bases at J, leaving 13 bases unmatched. CDR3 DNA sequence: TGCAGTGCTAGATCTCTACTAGCGGGGGGGCCCAATTGGACCCAGTACTTC. This translates into CSARSLLAGGPNWTQYF.

This clonotype has a count of ten or more. This rearrangement joins TRBV2 to TRBJ1-6; D is ambiguous. Trimming took off 4 bases at V and 7 bases at J, with 11 bases between the two ends. CDR1 and CDR2 (germline): SNHLY, FYNNEI. The CDR3 loop spans 14 amino acids. CDR3: CASSVIRENSPLHF. The CDR3 nucleotides are TGTGCCAGCAGTGTGATCCGGGAGAATTCACCCCTCCACTTT.

This chain uses TRBV7-8 with TRBJ2-2, with 8 bases aligning to TRBD1. CDR1 is SGHVS and CDR2 is FQNEAQ in the germline V gene. The ends lost 10 bases at V and 0 bases at J; junction bases unmatched: 13. This CDR3 spans 17 amino acids. The CDR3 here is CATHTQGAPSNTGELFF. DNA of the CDR3: TGTGCCACCCATACTCAGGGGGCCCCCTCGAACACCGGGGAGCTGTTTTTT.

This clonotype was counted at least ten times. A read error may account for a junction end that differs from germline. This sequence joins TRBV6-1 and TRBJ2-2, with D uncertain. Germline loops: CDR1 MNHNS, CDR2 SASEGT. The CDR3 totals 10 residues. The CDR3 here is CASSEMMPVF. For the CDR3, the DNA is TGTGCCAGCAGTGAAATGATGCCAGTTTTT.

The table lists this clonotype with a few counts. The chain combines TRBV20-1 with TRBJ1-4, with 12 bases aligning to TRBD1. From germline, CDR1 is DFQATT and CDR2 SNEGSKA (reference sequence). After removal of 0 bases from V and 3 bases from J, the junction contained 2 bases not matched to a gene. CDR3 length: 16 residues. The CDR3 DNA sequence: TGCAGTGCTAGAGAGGGACAGGGGGCTTCTAATGAAAAACTGTTTTTT. This translates into CSAREGQGASNEKLFF.

This clonotype was observed a handful of times. The chain couples TRBV12-3 or TRBV12-4 to TRBJ1-1; 9 nucleotides match TRBD1. V lost 4 bases and J lost 1; bases outside the gene matches: 4. The length of the CDR3 is 15 residues. The CDR3 is CASSSGQGGNTEAFF. DNA of the CDR3: TGTGCCAGCAGTTCGGGACAGGGCGGGAACACTGAAGCTTTCTTT.

Worth noting for this clonotype: At one boundary the junction diverges from the germline segment, which might be a read error. The CDR3 nucleotides are TGTGCCAGCAGCCCCGATGGCGGACACTATGACTACACCTTC. Amino acid sequence: CASSPDGGHYDYTF. This sequence joins TRBV3-1 and TRBJ1-2, with D maybe TRBD1 (5 bases). The CDR3 loop spans 14 amino acids. Germline V gene sequence: CDR1 LGHDT, CDR2 YNNKEL (reference sequence).

Details on this clonotype: Just one base apart from a much larger clone, this may be a read error. V gene TRBV12-3 or TRBV12-4 combines with J gene TRBJ1-5; no definite D call. CDR3 length: 14 amino acids. CDR3 sequence reads: CASSTGSSNRPQHF. The CDR3 DNA follows: TGTGCCAGCAGTACTGGGAGTAGCAATCGGCCCCAGCATTTT.